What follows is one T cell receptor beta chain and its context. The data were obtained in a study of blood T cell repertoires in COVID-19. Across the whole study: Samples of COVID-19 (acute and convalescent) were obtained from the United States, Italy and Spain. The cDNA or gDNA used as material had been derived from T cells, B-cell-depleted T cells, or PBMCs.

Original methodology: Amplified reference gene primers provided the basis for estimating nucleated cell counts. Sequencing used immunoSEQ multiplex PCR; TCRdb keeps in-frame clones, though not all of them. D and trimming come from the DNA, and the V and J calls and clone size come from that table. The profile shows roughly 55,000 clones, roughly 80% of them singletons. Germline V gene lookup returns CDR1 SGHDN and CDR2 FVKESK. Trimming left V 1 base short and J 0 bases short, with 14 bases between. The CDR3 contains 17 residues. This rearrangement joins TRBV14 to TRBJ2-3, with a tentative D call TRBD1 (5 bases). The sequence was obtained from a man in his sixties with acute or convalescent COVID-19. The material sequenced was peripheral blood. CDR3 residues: CASSQAGRLSSTDTQYF. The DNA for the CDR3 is TGTGCCAGCAGCCAAGCAGGGCGGCTTTCTAGCACAGATACGCAGTATTTT.